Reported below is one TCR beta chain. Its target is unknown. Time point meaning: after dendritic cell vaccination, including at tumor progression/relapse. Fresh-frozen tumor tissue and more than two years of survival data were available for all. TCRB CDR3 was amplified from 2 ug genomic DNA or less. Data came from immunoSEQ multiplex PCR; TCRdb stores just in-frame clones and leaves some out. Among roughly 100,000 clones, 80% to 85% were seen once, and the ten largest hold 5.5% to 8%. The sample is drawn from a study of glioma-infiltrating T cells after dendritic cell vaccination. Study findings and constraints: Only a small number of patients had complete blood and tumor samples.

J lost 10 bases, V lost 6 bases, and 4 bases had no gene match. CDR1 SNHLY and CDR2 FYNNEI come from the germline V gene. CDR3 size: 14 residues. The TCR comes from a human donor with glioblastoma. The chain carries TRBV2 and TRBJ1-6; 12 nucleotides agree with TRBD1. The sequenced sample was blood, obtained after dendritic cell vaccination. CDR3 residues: CASSRDRGQSPLHF. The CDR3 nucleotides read TGTGCCAGCAGCCGGGACAGGGGGCAATCACCCCTCCACTTT. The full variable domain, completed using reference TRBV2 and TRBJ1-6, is EPEVTQTPSHQVTQMGQEVILRCVPISNHLYFYWYRQILGQKVEFLVSFYNNEISEKSEIFDDQFSVERPDGSNFTLKIRSTKLEDSAMYFCASSRDRGQSPLHFGNGTRLTVT.